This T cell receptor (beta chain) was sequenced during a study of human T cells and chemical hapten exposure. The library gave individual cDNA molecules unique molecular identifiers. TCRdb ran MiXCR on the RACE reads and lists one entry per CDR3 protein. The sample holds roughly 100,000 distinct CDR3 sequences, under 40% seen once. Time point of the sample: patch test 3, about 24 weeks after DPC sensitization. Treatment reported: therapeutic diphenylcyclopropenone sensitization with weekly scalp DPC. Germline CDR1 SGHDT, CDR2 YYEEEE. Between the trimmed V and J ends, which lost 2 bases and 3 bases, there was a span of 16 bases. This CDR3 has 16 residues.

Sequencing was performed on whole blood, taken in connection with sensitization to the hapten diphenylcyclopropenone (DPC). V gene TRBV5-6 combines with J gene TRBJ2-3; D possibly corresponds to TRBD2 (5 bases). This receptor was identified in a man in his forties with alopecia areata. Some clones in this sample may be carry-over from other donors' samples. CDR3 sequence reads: CASSFKGRGETDTQYF. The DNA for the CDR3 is TGTGCCAGCAGCTTCAAAGGACGTGGGGAGACAGATACGCAGTATTTT. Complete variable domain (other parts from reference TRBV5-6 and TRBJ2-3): DAGVTQSPTHLIKTRGQQVTLRCSPKSGHDTVSWYQQALGQGPQFIFQYYEEEERQRGNFPDRFSGHQFPNYSSELNVNALLLGDSALYLCASSFKGRGETDTQYFGPGTRLTVL.